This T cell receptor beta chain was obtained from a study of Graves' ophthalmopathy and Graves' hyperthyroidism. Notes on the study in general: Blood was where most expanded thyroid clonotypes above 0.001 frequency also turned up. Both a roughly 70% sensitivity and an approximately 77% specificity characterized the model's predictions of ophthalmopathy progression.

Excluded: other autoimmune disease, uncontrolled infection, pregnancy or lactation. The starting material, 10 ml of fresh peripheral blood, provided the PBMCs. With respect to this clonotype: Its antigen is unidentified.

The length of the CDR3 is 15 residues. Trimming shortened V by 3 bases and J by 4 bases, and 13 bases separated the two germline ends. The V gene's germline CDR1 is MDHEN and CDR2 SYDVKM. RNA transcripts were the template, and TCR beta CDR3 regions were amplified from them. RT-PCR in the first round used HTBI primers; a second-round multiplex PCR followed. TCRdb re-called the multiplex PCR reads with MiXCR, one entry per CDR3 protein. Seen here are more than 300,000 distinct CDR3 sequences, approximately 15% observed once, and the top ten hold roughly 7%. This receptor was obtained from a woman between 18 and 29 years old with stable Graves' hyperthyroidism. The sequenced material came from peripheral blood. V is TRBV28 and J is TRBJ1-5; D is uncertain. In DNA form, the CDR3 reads TGTGCCAGCAGTTTGTCAGGCTGGGGTAATCAGCCCCAGCATTTT. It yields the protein CASSLSGWGNQPQHF.